The 25 T cell receptor beta chains below all came from one sample that was sequenced in a study of blood T cells in healthy people across ages. The authors ran a second PCR of about 7 to 11 cycles using a sample-barcoded 5' primer and a J-beta primer mix. TCRdb re-called the 5' RACE reads through MiXCR, storing one row per CDR3 protein. The sample shows some 1,800,000 distinct CDR3 sequences, about two fifths of them seen only once. Sample: blood. The receptors shown here come from a human donor in good health.

V gene TRBV29-1 combines with J gene TRBJ1-2; D is possibly TRBD1 (5 bases). CDR1 and CDR2 (germline): SQVTM, ANQGSEA. V was clipped by 8 bases and J by 1 base, with 14 bases between them. The CDR3 loop spans 13 amino acids. The CDR3 DNA sequence: TGCAGCTTCCGGGCCGGGGGTAACTATGGCTACACCTTC. Encoded protein: CSFRAGGNYGYTF.

This clonotype was picked up a small number of times. This may be a read error: a much more frequent sequence differs by one nucleotide. The V call is TRBV7-2, the J call TRBJ2-6, with a weak D call TRBD1 (5 bases). The CDR3 is 14 residues long. Germline V gene lookup returns CDR1 SGHTA and CDR2 FQGNSA. CDR3 sequence reads: CASRGGSGANVRTF. Here the CDR3 DNA reads TGTGCCAGCAGGGGTGGCTCTGGGGCCAACGTCCGGACTTTC.

V and J are TRBV4-3 and TRBJ2-3; D perhaps matches TRBD2 (7 bases). V lost 0 bases and J lost 5, with 18 bases in between. The CDR3 has 17 amino acids. Germline V CDR1 and CDR2: LGHNA, YSLEER. CDR3 nucleotide sequence: TGCGCCAGCAGCCAAGATCTGGCGGGGGCCCTCGGAGATACGCAGTATTTT. It is translated as CASSQDLAGALGDTQYF.

The chain recombines TRBV7-9 with TRBJ2-6; TRBD1 matches at 12 bases. V lost 4 bases, J lost 2 bases, and 6 bases stayed unmatched. The CDR3 covers 18 residues. Per the germline V gene, CDR1 is SEHNR and CDR2 is FQNEAQ (reference sequence). The CDR3 nucleotides are TGTGCCAGCAGCTACCACCGGGACAGGGGGCCTGGGGCCAACGTCCTGACTTTC. This sequence encodes CASSYHRDRGPGANVLTF.

This clonotype has just a few counts. V and J are TRBV20-1 and TRBJ2-5, with 7 bases lining up with TRBD2. CDR1 and CDR2 (germline): DFQATT, SNEGSKA (reference sequence). V dropped 6 bases and J dropped 2; count of bases not matched to a gene: 6. CDR3 size: 13 residues. The CDR3 region is CSAEREGQETQYF. Here the CDR3 DNA reads TGCAGTGCCGAAAGGGAGGGGCAAGAGACCCAGTACTTC.

Remarks on this clonotype: A read error may produce the germline difference seen at one junction end. The chain links TRBV7-2 to TRBJ2-4, with 10 bases that match TRBD2. This CDR3 comprises 18 residues. Germline-derived CDR1 and CDR2 are SGHTA and FQGNSA. In nucleotides, the CDR3 is TGTGCCAGCGGCTTGTTTTGGCCTAGCGGGGGTGACTCCTGGGAGCAGTACTTC. This translates into CASGLFWPSGGDSWEQYF.

This clonotype appeared many times. The chain is built from TRBV7-9 and TRBJ1-1; D may be TRBD1 (5 bases). This CDR3 has 14 residues. Germline V gene lookup returns CDR1 SEHNR and CDR2 FQNEAQ (reference sequence). V lost 2 bases to trimming and J lost 2 bases, with 9 bases between them. The chain's CDR3 is CASSLFRGNTEAFF. The CDR3 bases are TGTGCCAGCAGCTTATTTAGGGGTAACACTGAAGCTTTCTTT.

Worth noting for this clonotype: The junction does not match germline at one end; this may be a read error. The V call is TRBV27, the J call TRBJ2-7; weak D call: TRBD1 (5 bases). The CDR3 length is 13 residues. The germline V gene has CDR1 MNHEY and CDR2 SMNVEV (reference sequence). The CDR3 sequence: CAGSLNQGYEQYF. DNA for the CDR3: TGTGCCGGCAGTCTCAATCAGGGTTACGAGCAGTACTTC.

The chain is built from TRBV4-3 and TRBJ2-5; D is unclear. Germline lookup yields CDR1 LGHNA and CDR2 YSLEER. V was cut by 0 bases and J by 13 bases, with 39 bases left in between. CDR3 size: 21 residues. CDR3 loop: CASSQDHPKVGYYEGVYERYF. The CDR3 DNA reads as TGCGCCAGCAGCCAAGATCACCCCAAGGTGGGGTATTATGAAGGCGTCTACGAGCGGTACTTC.

This clonotype has a handful of counts. This sequence joins TRBV5-1 and TRBJ2-4; 7 bases are shared with TRBD1. With V trimmed by 5 bases and J by 0 bases, 5 bases remained unmatched. Looked up from germline, CDR1 is SGHRS and CDR2 is YFSETQ. The CDR3 length is 15 residues. The CDR3 loop reads CASRGQDLAKNIQYF. The CDR3 region has the DNA TGCGCCAGCAGAGGACAGGACTTAGCCAAAAACATTCAGTACTTC.

A word on this clonotype: A much larger clone sits a single nucleotide away, making a read error possible. V usage is TRBV7-8 and J usage is TRBJ2-4; TRBD1 aligns across 7 bases. The better agreement between TRBJ2-7 and the DNA end casts doubt on the J call. The V gene's germline CDR1 is SGHVS and CDR2 FQNEAQ. The CDR3 extends over 15 amino acids. CDR3 residues: CASSLYPGQRYEQYF. The CDR3, as DNA: TGTGCCAGCAGCTTGTATCCGGGACAGCGCTACGAGCAGTACTTC.

At least ten counts were recorded for this clonotype. J is TRBJ1-2 and V is TRBV20-1; D uncertain. The CDR3 runs 13 residues. Trimming pared 3 bases from V and 2 bases from J, leaving 10 bases between. CDR1 and CDR2 from the germline V gene are DFQATT and SNEGSKA (reference sequence). DNA of the CDR3: TGCAGTGCTAGTCCGCCCACAAACTATGGCTACACCTTC. Translating gives CSASPPTNYGYTF.

V usage is TRBV7-9 and J usage is TRBJ2-5; TRBD2 is a possible D gene (5 bases). Germline values: CDR1 SEHNR, CDR2 FQNEAQ (reference sequence). This CDR3 is 15 amino acids long. Trimming removed 5 bases from V and 5 bases from J, with 18 bases in between. The CDR3: CASSPTTRRYETQYF. The CDR3 nucleotides are TGTGCCAGCAGCCCTACGACCCGGAGGTACGAGACCCAGTACTTC.

The chain is built from TRBV7-2 and TRBJ2-7, with D uncertain. The CDR3 is made up of 16 amino acids. Trimming took off 1 base at V and 1 base at J, with 14 bases between the two ends. Looked up from germline, CDR1 is SGHTA and CDR2 is FQGNSA. The CDR3 spells CASSLVSRTPSYEQYF. The CDR3 coding sequence is TGTGCCAGCAGCTTAGTCTCTAGGACGCCTTCCTACGAGCAGTACTTC.

This clonotype has more than one count but fewer than ten. V usage is TRBV12-3 or TRBV12-4 and J usage is TRBJ2-7, with TRBD2 identical over 10 bases. The CDR3 consists of 15 residues. Losses at the gene ends were 7 bases for V and 6 bases for J; bases not matched to a gene: 12. The DNA of the CDR3 is TGTGCCAGCACCTATAATCTAGCGGGGGCGGTCGAGCAGTACTTC. Protein sequence: CASTYNLAGAVEQYF.

The genes are TRBV7-7 and TRBJ2-5, with 8 nucleotides matching TRBD1. TRBJ2-7 explains the end of the DNA better; the J call may be wrong. The CDR3 totals 13 residues. Germline V CDR1 and CDR2: SSHAT, FNYEAQ (reference sequence). The CDR3: CASSTTGGSEQYF. Here the CDR3 DNA reads TGTGCCAGCAGCACCACAGGGGGTTCCGAGCAGTACTTC.

This sequence joins TRBV12-3 or TRBV12-4 and TRBJ2-1, with 7 bases that match TRBD2. The V segment lost 2 bases and the J segment 6 bases; nucleotides outside the gene matches: 13. There are 17 residues in the CDR3. Here the CDR3 DNA reads TGTGCCAGCAGTTTAAGTTTAGCGGGCCAAGCCCCCAATGAGCAGTTCTTC. Residues: CASSLSLAGQAPNEQFF.

This clonotype was picked up a small number of times. J is TRBJ1-1 and V is TRBV5-1; tentative D call: TRBD1 (6 bases). Looked up from germline, CDR1 is SGHRS and CDR2 is YFSETQ. V gave up 0 bases and J gave up 5 bases, with 14 bases separating them. The CDR3 runs 15 residues. The CDR3 is CASSLGGGMRTEAFF. The DNA of the CDR3 is TGCGCCAGCAGCTTGGGAGGGGGGATGAGGACTGAAGCTTTCTTT. The full variable domain, its missing parts supplied by reference TRBV5-1 and TRBJ1-1, is KAGVTQTPRYLIKTRGQQVTLSCSPISGHRSVSWYQQTPGQGLQFLFEYFSETQRNKGNFPGRFSGRQFSNSRSEMNVSTLELGDSALYLCASSLGGGMRTEAFFGQGTRLTVV.

This clonotype has a handful of counts. This chain joins TRBV7-2 and TRBJ2-3, with 8 bases aligning to TRBD1. Germline V gene data show CDR1 as SGHTA and CDR2 as FQGNSA. The CDR3 contains 14 residues. The J segment lost 5 bases and the V segment lost 2 bases, leaving 3 bases of the junction unmatched. The CDR3: CASSLLTGVDTQYF. CDR3 bases: TGTGCCAGCAGCTTATTGACAGGGGTAGATACGCAGTATTTT.

This clonotype was observed a handful of times. This rearrangement joins TRBV5-1 to TRBJ1-6; D not certain. CDR1 SGHRS and CDR2 YFSETQ come from the germline V gene. The V end lost 0 bases, the J end lost 2 bases, and 15 bases lay between the germline ends. There are 18 residues in the CDR3. This CDR3 reads CASSLAGLAGAYNSPLHF. Written as DNA, the CDR3 is TGCGCCAGCAGCTTGGCCGGGTTGGCGGGAGCCTATAATTCACCCCTCCACTTT.

As to this clonotype: This may come from a read error, since a much larger clone is one base off. The chain links TRBV29-1 to TRBJ2-7; D remains ambiguous. CDR1 and CDR2 (germline): SQVTM, ANQGSEA. The CDR3 has 13 amino acids. This CDR3 reads CSVGSKSSYGQYF. CDR3 coding DNA: TGCAGCGTCGGTTCGAAAAGCTCCTACGGGCAGTACTTC.

Of note for this clonotype: A read error may be the cause here, since a much bigger clone is one base away. The chain carries TRBV7-3 and TRBJ2-1; TRBD2 matches at 7 bases. The germline V gene has CDR1 SGHTA and CDR2 FQGTGA. The trim removed 3 bases at V and 2 bases at J, leaving 1 base unmatched. The CDR3 consists of 14 residues. Written as DNA, the CDR3 is TGTGCCAGCAGCTTTGCGGGGGCCTACAATGAGCAGTTCTTC. It encodes CASSFAGAYNEQFF.

V and J are TRBV6-6 and TRBJ1-2, with D maybe TRBD1 (5 bases). From germline, CDR1 is MNHNY and CDR2 SVGAGI (reference sequence). This CDR3 has 14 residues. V was pared by 2 bases and J by 6 bases, with 13 bases between. The CDR3 protein is CASSYQGSFDGYTF. The CDR3 bases are TGTGCCAGCAGTTACCAGGGTAGCTTTGATGGCTACACCTTC.

The V and J genes are TRBV7-2 and TRBJ1-5; TRBD1 might be the D (5 bases). The CDR3 extends over 13 amino acids. Germline V gene sequence: CDR1 SGHTA, CDR2 FQGNSA. The V and J ends lost 5 bases and 15 bases respectively, with 20 bases between them. Here the CDR3 reads CASSPGEGRNRHF. The CDR3 region has the DNA TGTGCCAGCAGCCCCGGAGAGGGGAGGAATCGGCATTTT.

The gene calls are TRBV7-8 and TRBJ2-7; the D gene is possibly TRBD2 (6 bases). The CDR3 length is 14 residues. The V end was cut by 7 bases, the J end by 6 bases, with 19 bases between. Per germline, CDR1 SGHVS and CDR2 FQNEAQ. The CDR3 nucleotides are TGTGCCAGCACCCCTGTGACTAGGAGAGGCGAGCAGTACTTC. Its protein is CASTPVTRRGEQYF.